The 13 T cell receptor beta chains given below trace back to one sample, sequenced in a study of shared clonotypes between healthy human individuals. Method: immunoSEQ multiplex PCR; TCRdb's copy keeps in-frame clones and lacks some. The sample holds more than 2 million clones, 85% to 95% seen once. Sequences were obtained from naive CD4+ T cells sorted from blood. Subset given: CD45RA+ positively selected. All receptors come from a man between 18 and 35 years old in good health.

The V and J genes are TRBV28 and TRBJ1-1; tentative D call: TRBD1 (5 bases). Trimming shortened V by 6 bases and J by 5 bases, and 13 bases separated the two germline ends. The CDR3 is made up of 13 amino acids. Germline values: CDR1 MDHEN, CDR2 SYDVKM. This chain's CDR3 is CASRPGSWTEAFF. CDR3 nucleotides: TGTGCCAGCAGACCAGGGTCCTGGACTGAAGCTTTCTTT. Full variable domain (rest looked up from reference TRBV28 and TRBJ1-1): DVKVTQSSRYLVKRTGEKVFLECVQDMDHENMFWYRQDPGLGLRLIYFSYDVKMKEKGDIPEGYSVSREKKERFSLILESASTNQTSMYLCASRPGSWTEAFFGQGTRLTVV.

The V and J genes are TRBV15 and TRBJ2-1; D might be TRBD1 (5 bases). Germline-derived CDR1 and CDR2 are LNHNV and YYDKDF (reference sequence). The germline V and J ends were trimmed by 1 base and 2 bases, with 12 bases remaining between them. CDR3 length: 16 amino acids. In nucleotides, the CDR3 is TGTGCCACCAGCAGAGCAGGGCCAGAAACCTACAATGAGCAGTTCTTC. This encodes CATSRAGPETYNEQFF.

The DNA for the CDR3 is TGCGCCAGCAGCCACCCGGGCTTTACCTACGAGCAGTACTTC. Translating it yields CASSHPGFTYEQYF. The genes are TRBV4-1 and TRBJ2-7, with unresolved D. The CDR3 totals 14 residues. Germline V gene data show CDR1 as MGHRA and CDR2 as YSYEKL. With 3 bases removed from V and 2 bases from J, the gap between germline ends came to 11 bases.

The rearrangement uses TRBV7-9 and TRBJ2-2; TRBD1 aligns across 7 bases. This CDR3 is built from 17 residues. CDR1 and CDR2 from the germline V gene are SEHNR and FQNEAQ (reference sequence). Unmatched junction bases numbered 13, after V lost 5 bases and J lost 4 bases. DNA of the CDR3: TGTGCCAGCAGCATGACAGGGAAAGTAGAGAGCACCGGGGAGCTGTTTTTT. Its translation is CASSMTGKVESTGELFF.

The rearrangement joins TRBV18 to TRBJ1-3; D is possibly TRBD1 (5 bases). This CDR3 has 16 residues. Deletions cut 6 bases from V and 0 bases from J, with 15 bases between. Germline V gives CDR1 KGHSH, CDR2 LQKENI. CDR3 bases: TGTGCCAGCTCCCCCGCGGGGCCAGGCTCTGGAAACACCATATATTTT. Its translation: CASSPAGPGSGNTIYF.

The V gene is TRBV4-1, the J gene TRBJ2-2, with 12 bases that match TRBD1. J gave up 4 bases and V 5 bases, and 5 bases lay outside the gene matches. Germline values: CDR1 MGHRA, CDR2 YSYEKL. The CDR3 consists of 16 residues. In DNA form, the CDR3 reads TGCGCCAGCAGCTCGGGACAGGGGGCTATCACCGGGGAGCTGTTTTTT. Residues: CASSSGQGAITGELFF.

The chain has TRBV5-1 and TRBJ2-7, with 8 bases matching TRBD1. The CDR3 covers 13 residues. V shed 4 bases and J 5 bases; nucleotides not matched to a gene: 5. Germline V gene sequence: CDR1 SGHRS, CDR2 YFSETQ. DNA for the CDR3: TGCGCCAGCAGCAGAAACAGGGGGGACGAGCAGTACTTC. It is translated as CASSRNRGDEQYF.

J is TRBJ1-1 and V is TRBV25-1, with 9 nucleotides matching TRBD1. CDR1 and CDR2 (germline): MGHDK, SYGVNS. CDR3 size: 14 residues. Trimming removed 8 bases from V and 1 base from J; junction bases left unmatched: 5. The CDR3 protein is CASRGQGGNTEAFF. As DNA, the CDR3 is TGTGCCAGCCGGGGACAGGGTGGGAACACTGAAGCTTTCTTT.

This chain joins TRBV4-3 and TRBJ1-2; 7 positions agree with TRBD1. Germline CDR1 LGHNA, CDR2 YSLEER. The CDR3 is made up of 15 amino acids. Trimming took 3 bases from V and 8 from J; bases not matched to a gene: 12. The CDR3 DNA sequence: TGCGCCAGCAGCCAGGGGGGACAGACTATGTCGGGCTACACCTTC. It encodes CASSQGGQTMSGYTF.

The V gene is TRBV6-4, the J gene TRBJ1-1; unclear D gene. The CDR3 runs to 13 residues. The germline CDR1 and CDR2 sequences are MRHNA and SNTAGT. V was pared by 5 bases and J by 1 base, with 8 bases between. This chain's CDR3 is CASSSEGNTEAFF. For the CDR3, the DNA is TGTGCCAGCAGTTCAGAGGGGAACACTGAAGCTTTCTTT.

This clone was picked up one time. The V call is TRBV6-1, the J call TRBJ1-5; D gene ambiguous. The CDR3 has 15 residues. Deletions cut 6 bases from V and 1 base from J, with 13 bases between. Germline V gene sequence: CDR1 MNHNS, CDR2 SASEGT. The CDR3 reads CASRWMQRSNQPQHF. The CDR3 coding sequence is TGTGCCAGCAGATGGATGCAGCGGAGCAATCAGCCCCAGCATTTT.

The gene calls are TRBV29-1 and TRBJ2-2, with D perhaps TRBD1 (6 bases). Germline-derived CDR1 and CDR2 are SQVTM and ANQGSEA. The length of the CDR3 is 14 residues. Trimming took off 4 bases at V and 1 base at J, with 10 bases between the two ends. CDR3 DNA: TGCAGCGTTGTAACAGGGAAGAACACCGGGGAGCTGTTTTTT. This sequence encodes CSVVTGKNTGELFF.

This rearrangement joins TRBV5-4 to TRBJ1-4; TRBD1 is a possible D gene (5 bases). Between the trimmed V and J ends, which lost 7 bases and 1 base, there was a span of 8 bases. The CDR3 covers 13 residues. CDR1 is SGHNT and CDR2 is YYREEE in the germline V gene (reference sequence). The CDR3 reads CASGRGTNEKLFF. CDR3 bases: TGTGCCAGCGGGAGGGGAACTAATGAAAAACTGTTTTTT.